This T cell receptor beta chain is from a study of CD8 T cells in Susac syndrome. RNA, at roughly 0.45 to 1 ug, was reverse transcribed with random hexamers. It was immunoSEQ multiplex PCR that amplified TCR beta CDR3 across 54 Vbeta and 13 Jbeta. A single record per CDR3 protein comes from TCRdb applying MiXCR to the immunoSEQ multiplex PCR reads. The table has 150,000 to 200,000 distinct CDR3 sequences, over 85% seen once. CD8+ and CD4+ T cells circulating in blood were sequenced for TCR beta. The authors negatively isolated CD8+ and CD4+ T cells and FACS-enriched TEMRA cells. Germline assignment: CDR1 SGDLS and CDR2 YYNGEE. V was shortened by 0 bases and J by 3 bases, with 9 bases between the two germline ends. This CDR3 is built from 15 residues.

The receptor's source is a human donor in good health. The chain uses TRBV9 and TRBJ2-2; D remains ambiguous. Sequencing used CD4+ T cells from PBMCs. As DNA, the CDR3 is TGTGCCAGCAGCGTAGAAGGCCTGGACACCGGGGAGCTGTTTTTT. It specifies CASSVEGLDTGELFF. Combining the CDR3 with reference TRBV9 and TRBJ2-2 gives the whole variable domain DSGVTQTPKHLITATGQRVTLRCSPRSGDLSVYWYQQSLDQGLQFLIQYYNGEERAKGNILERFSAQQFPDLHSELNLSSLELGDSALYFCASSVEGLDTGELFFGEGSRLTVL.